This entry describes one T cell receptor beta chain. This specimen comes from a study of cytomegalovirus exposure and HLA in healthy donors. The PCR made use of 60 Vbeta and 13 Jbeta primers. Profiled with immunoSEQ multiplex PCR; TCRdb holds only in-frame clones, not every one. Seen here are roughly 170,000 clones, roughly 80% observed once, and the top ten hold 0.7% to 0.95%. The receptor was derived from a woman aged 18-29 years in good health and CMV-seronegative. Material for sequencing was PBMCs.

CDR3 sequence (DNA): TGTGCCAGCGCGGGGTCTGGGGCCAACGTCCTGACTTTC. It specifies CASAGSGANVLTF. V and J are TRBV7-6 and TRBJ2-6, with D possibly TRBD2 on 6 matching bases. V lost 8 bases and J lost 1, with 6 bases in between. Germline lookup yields CDR1 SGHVS and CDR2 FNYEAQ. This CDR3 contains 13 residues. Filled out from reference TRBV7-6 and TRBJ2-6, the complete variable domain reads GAGVSQSPRYKVTKRGQDVALRCDPISGHVSLYWYRQALGQGPEFLTYFNYEAQQDKSGLPNDRFSAERPEGSISTLTIQRTEQRDSAMYRCASAGSGANVLTFGAGSRLTVL.